The 5 T cell receptor beta chains given below trace back to one sample, sequenced in a study of OX40 agonist ivuxolimab in advanced cancers. Measured with immunoSEQ multiplex PCR; TCRdb has only the in-frame clones, and not every one. The sample carries some 83,000 clones, 90% recorded once. The starting material was CD4+ or CD8+ T cells sorted from blood, obtained in a trial of the OX40 agonist ivuxolimab. These receptors all stem from an adult with an advanced solid tumor such as melanoma, head and neck, liver or kidney cancer.

The chain recombines TRBV28 with TRBJ2-7; D not resolved. This CDR3 is built from 13 residues. With 8 bases removed from V and 2 bases from J, the gap between germline ends came to 13 bases. Germline loops: CDR1 MDHEN, CDR2 SYDVKM. CDR3 loop: CASGVVGTYEQYF. The CDR3 DNA reads TGTGCCAGCGGTGTGGTCGGTACCTACGAGCAGTACTTC. The full variable domain, rest sourced from reference TRBV28 and TRBJ2-7, is DVKVTQSSRYLVKRTGEKVFLECVQDMDHENMFWYRQDPGLGLRLIYFSYDVKMKEKGDIPEGYSVSREKKERFSLILESASTNQTSMYLCASGVVGTYEQYFGPGTRLTVT.

The rearrangement links TRBV6-1 to TRBJ1-2; the D gene is possibly TRBD1 (5 bases). CDR1 and CDR2 from the germline V gene are MNHNS and SASEGT. V dropped 9 bases and J dropped 2 bases, with 19 bases sitting between them. This CDR3 contains 15 residues. The CDR3 here is CASSAGTRGNYGYTF. Written as DNA, the CDR3 is TGTGCCAGTTCCGCCGGGACCCGGGGCAACTATGGCTACACCTTC.

The chain links TRBV28 to TRBJ2-4, with a weak D call TRBD1 (6 bases). The germline V and J ends were trimmed by 6 bases and 7 bases, with 13 bases remaining between them. The CDR3 spans 13 residues. CDR1 is MDHEN and CDR2 is SYDVKM in the germline V gene. The CDR3 protein is CASRTGSDNIQYF. CDR3 in DNA: TGTGCCAGCAGGACAGGTAGTGACAACATTCAGTACTTC.

The V gene is TRBV30, the J gene TRBJ1-2; D is unclear. Germline V gene sequence: CDR1 GTSNPN, CDR2 SVGIG (reference sequence). The CDR3 spans 14 residues. V was clipped by 0 bases and J by 12 bases, with 20 bases between them. CDR3 nucleotides: TGTGCCTGGAGTGTACGAAACCTATTCGGAGAGGACACCTTC. Protein: CAWSVRNLFGEDTF. Drawing the rest from reference TRBV30 and TRBJ1-2, the complete variable domain is SQTIHQWPATLVQPVGSPLSLECTVEGTSNPNLYWYRQAAGRGLQLLFYSVGIGQISSEVPQNLSASRPQDRQFILSSKKLLLSDSGFYLCAWSVRNLFGEDTFGSGTRLTVV.

The genes are TRBV5-4 and TRBJ2-3, with no clear D. The CDR3 runs 15 residues. Germline assignment: CDR1 SGHNT and CDR2 YYREEE (reference sequence). V dropped 7 bases and J dropped 6 bases, with 21 bases sitting between them. CDR3: CASGNSRVLTDTQYF. CDR3 in DNA: TGTGCCAGCGGAAACTCCCGGGTCCTAACGGATACGCAGTATTTT.